This T cell receptor beta chain was obtained from a study of blood T cells in healthy people across ages. Approximately 9 milliliters of peripheral blood were drawn from each donor into EDTA-treated tubes. Through a sample-barcoded 5' primer and a J-beta primer mix, a second PCR was run for about 6 to 11 cycles. No fewer than 3 million CDR3-containing paired-end reads came from each sample. TCRdb used MiXCR to reprocess the 5' RACE reads, holding one entry per CDR3 protein. Of 590,000 or so distinct CDR3 sequences listed, about 30% are singletons. This clonotype showed up just a few times. Trimming removed 4 bases from V and 12 bases from J, with 13 bases in between. The CDR3 covers 13 residues. CDR1 LGHDT and CDR2 YNNKEL come from the germline V gene (reference sequence).

The rearrangement joins TRBV3-1 to TRBJ1-6; D might be TRBD1 (5 bases). This receptor was taken from an elderly woman in good health. The sequenced sample was blood. CDR3 nucleotides: TGTGCCAGCAGCCCCGGGGCAGCCCAACCCCTCCACTTT. This encodes CASSPGAAQPLHF.